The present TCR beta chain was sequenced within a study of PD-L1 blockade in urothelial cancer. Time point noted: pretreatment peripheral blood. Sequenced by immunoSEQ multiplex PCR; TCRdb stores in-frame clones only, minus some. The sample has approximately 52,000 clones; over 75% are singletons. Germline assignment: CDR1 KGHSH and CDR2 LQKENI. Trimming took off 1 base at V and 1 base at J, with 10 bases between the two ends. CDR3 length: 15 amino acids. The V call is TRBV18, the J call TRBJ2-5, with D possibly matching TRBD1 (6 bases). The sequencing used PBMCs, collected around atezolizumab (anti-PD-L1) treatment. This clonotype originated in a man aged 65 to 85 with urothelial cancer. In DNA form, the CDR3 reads TGTGCCAGCTCACCACGGACGGACAGCCAAGAGACCCAGTACTTC. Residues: CASSPRTDSQETQYF.